This T cell receptor (beta chain) is drawn from a study of CD8+CD57+ T cells in acquired aplastic anemia. At the level of the study: DNA per sorted CD4+ or CD8+ sample ranged about 0.19 to 30 ug, averaging around 3.1 ug.

V was trimmed by 3 bases and J by 8 bases, leaving 10 bases between them. The CDR3 totals 12 residues. The V gene's germline CDR1 is LNHNV and CDR2 YYDKDF (reference sequence). This clonotype was detected only a few times. The study profiled TCR beta VDJ and CDR3 using genomic DNA as template. TCRdb independently ran MiXCR on the reads; one entry per CDR3 protein. The sample has 150,000 to 200,000 distinct CDR3 sequences, 64% seen once. Sequenced material: sorted CD4+, CD8+, or CD8+CD57+ T cells (not recorded which) from PBMCs. The source is a human donor with severe aplastic anemia or a healthy control (not recorded which). The chain links TRBV15 to TRBJ1-2; D is unclear. CDR3 sequence: CATSSERWGYTF. CDR3 coding DNA: TGTGCCACCAGCAGTGAAAGGTGGGGCTACACCTTC.